These T cell receptor beta chains were read from a single sample in a study of T cells in tuberculosis. Sequencing was performed with immunoSEQ multiplex PCR; in TCRdb, only in-frame clones are kept and a portion is missing. Among 25,000 to 35,000 clones listed, approximately 94% were seen once. The sequenced sample consisted of PBMCs. The receptors shown here come from a donor between 10 and 35 years old with latent tuberculosis or without tuberculosis infection. Each CDR3 is given with its conserved first and last residue. The order of the fields is J gene, clone size, D gene, V gene, CDR3 protein, CDR3 DNA. D genes are given only for firm matches. Clone size, where shown, is once, few, many, or a class for clones that have expanded.

>TRBJ2-3|NA|TRBD1|TRBV27
CASRFRLRGPTDTQYF
TGTGCCAGCAGGTTTAGGTTGAGGGGGCCGACAGATACGCAGTATTTT
>TRBJ2-1|NA|NA|TRBV7-9
CASSWGDNEQFF
TGTGCCAGCAGCTGGGGAGACAATGAGCAGTTCTTC
>TRBJ2-1|once|TRBD2|TRBV9
CASSVIGAGGWYNEQFF
TGTGCCAGCAGCGTAATTGGCGCGGGAGGATGGTACAATGAGCAGTTCTTC
>TRBJ1-2|NA|TRBD1|TRBV10-1
CASSESRQGNHGYTF
TGTGCCAGCAGTGAGTCGCGACAGGGGAATCATGGCTACACCTTC
>TRBJ2-1|NA|NA|TRBV19
CASSDLARTYNEQFF
TGTGCCAGTAGTGATCTAGCGCGTACCTACAATGAGCAGTTCTTC
>TRBJ1-1|once|NA|TRBV11-2
CASSLQGTPNTEAFF
TGTGCCAGCAGCCTCCAAGGGACACCGAACACTGAAGCTTTCTTT
>TRBJ2-1|NA|TRBD1|TRBV2
CASEGPGGNEQFF
TGTGCCAGCGAGGGGCCAGGGGGCAATGAGCAGTTCTTC
>TRBJ2-7|once|TRBD1|TRBV11-2
CASSLVTGGYEQYF
TGTGCCAGCAGCTTAGTGACAGGGGGCTACGAGCAGTACTTC
>TRBJ2-7|few|TRBD2|TRBV7-2
CASSLSASGTPYEQYF
TGTGCCAGCAGCTTAAGCGCTAGCGGGACTCCTTACGAGCAGTACTTC
>TRBJ2-7|NA|TRBD2|TRBV28
CASSSPGLAGGAYEQYF
TGTGCCAGCAGTTCCCCCGGATTAGCGGGAGGGGCCTACGAGCAGTACTTC
>TRBJ2-3|large|TRBD2|TRBV11-2
CASSYSSGRALADTQYF
TGTGCCAGCAGTTATAGTTCCGGGAGGGCCTTGGCAGATACGCAGTATTTT
>TRBJ2-5|NA|TRBD2|TRBV4-2
CASSQELAEETQYF
TGTGCCAGCAGCCAAGAACTAGCGGAAGAGACCCAGTACTTC
>TRBJ2-7|NA|TRBD2|TRBV6-1
CASRGLAASYEQYF
TGTGCCAGCAGAGGACTAGCGGCTTCCTACGAGCAGTACTTC
>TRBJ1-2|NA|TRBD1|TRBV18
CASSPRGQGARTANYTF
TGTGCCAGCTCACCACGGGGACAGGGGGCGCGAACCGCTAATTACACCTTC
>TRBJ2-1|NA|NA|TRBV2
CASSDRQGQFF
TGTGCCAGCAGTGACAGGCAGGGGCAGTTCTTC
>TRBJ2-1|once|NA|TRBV30
CAWSGDLSSYNEQFF
TGTGCCTGGAGTGGGGACTTATCCTCCTACAATGAGCAGTTCTTC
>TRBJ2-7|NA|NA|TRBV4-2
CASSQRTPYEQYF
TGTGCCAGCAGCCAACGGACTCCTTACGAGCAGTACTTC
>TRBJ2-5|NA|TRBD1|TRBV29-1
CSVEDSTGGWETQYF
TGCAGCGTTGAAGATTCGACAGGGGGCTGGGAGACCCAGTACTTC
>TRBJ2-1|once|NA|TRBV13
CASSLTMRGNEQFF
TGTGCCAGCAGCCTCACCATGCGGGGCAATGAGCAGTTCTTC
>TRBJ2-3|NA|TRBD2|TRBV7-8
CASSFSGSGDTDTQYF
TGTGCCAGCAGCTTTAGCGGGAGTGGGGACACAGATACGCAGTATTTT
>TRBJ2-7|few|NA|TRBV18
CASSPGAQGYEQYF
TGTGCCAGCTCACCGGGGGCCCAGGGCTACGAGCAGTACTTC
>TRBJ2-1|NA|TRBD2|TRBV28
CASSFLLSGKYNEQFF
TGTGCCAGCAGTTTCCTCCTAAGCGGGAAATACAATGAGCAGTTCTTC
>TRBJ1-2|few|NA|TRBV7-9
CASSSSQGMAYGYTF
TGTGCCAGCAGCTCCTCCCAGGGGATGGCGTATGGCTACACCTTC
>TRBJ2-7|NA|NA|TRBV7-9
CASSSEGSLYEQYF
TGTGCCAGCAGCTCGGAGGGGAGTCTCTACGAGCAGTACTTC
>TRBJ2-1|NA|NA|TRBV4-1
CASSPRESSYNEQFF
TGCGCCAGCAGCCCGCGCGAGAGCTCCTACAATGAGCAGTTCTTC
>TRBJ2-5|NA|NA|TRBV7-3
CASSLKGAPTQETQYF
TGTGCCAGCAGCTTAAAGGGAGCACCTACCCAAGAGACCCAGTACTTC
>TRBJ2-7|NA|TRBD2|TRBV6-5
CASSYGTSGPYEQYF
TGTGCCAGCAGTTACGGGACTAGCGGACCCTACGAGCAGTACTTC
>TRBJ2-7|once|TRBD2|TRBV7-6
CASSFGSFASGGGSYEQYF
TGTGCCAGCAGCTTCGGATCTTTTGCTAGCGGGGGTGGGTCCTACGAGCAGTACTTC
>TRBJ1-3|once|TRBD1|TRBV6-5
CATHRAGGFGNTIYF
TGTGCCACCCATCGGGCAGGGGGCTTTGGAAACACCATATATTTT
>TRBJ2-1|NA|NA|TRBV7-2
CASSLGIANEQFF
TGTGCCAGCAGCTTAGGGATAGCCAATGAGCAGTTCTTC
>TRBJ1-2|NA|NA|TRBV28
CASSLVQGYGYTF
TGTGCCAGCAGTTTGGTGCAGGGCTATGGCTACACCTTC
>TRBJ2-1|NA|TRBD2|TRBV9
CASSARAGGMYNEQFF
TGTGCCAGCAGCGCCCGAGCGGGGGGGATGTACAATGAGCAGTTCTTC
>TRBJ1-2|NA|NA|TRBV29-1
CSVGGQQFNYGYTF
TGCAGCGTTGGAGGACAGCAGTTTAACTATGGCTACACCTTC
>TRBJ2-4|NA|TRBD1|TRBV4-1
CASSPPGQGITDAKNIQYF
TGCGCCAGCAGCCCCCCGGGACAGGGCATAACGGACGCCAAAAACATTCAGTACTTC
>TRBJ2-7|NA|TRBD2|TRBV27
CASSWTSGSYEQYF
TGTGCCAGCAGCTGGACTAGCGGGTCCTACGAGCAGTACTTC
>TRBJ1-2|NA|NA|TRBV30
CAWGWGGYNYGYTF
TGTGCCTGGGGCTGGGGGGGATATAACTATGGCTACACCTTC
>TRBJ2-2|NA|NA|TRBV7-9
CASSLPRREANTGELFF
TGTGCCAGCAGCTTACCCCGGAGAGAAGCGAACACCGGGGAGCTGTTTTTT
>TRBJ2-1|NA|NA|TRBV5-1
CASSLVTASYNEQFF
TGCGCCAGCAGCTTGGTTACAGCCTCCTACAATGAGCAGTTCTTC
>TRBJ2-2|NA|NA|TRBV11-3
CASREAGTGELFF
TGTGCCAGCAGGGAGGCGGGGACCGGGGAGCTGTTTTTT
>TRBJ2-7|NA|NA|TRBV11-2
CASSVGSVEQYF
TGTGCCAGCAGCGTCGGTTCCGTCGAGCAGTACTTC
>TRBJ2-7|NA|NA|TRBV4-1
CASSQVMLVSSEQYF
TGCGCCAGCAGCCAAGTGATGCTAGTTTCTTCCGAGCAGTACTTC
>TRBJ2-7|NA|TRBD1|TRBV23-1
CASSHQGQGVYEQYF
TGCGCCAGCAGTCACCAGGGACAGGGGGTCTACGAGCAGTACTTC
>TRBJ1-2|NA|NA|TRBV9
CASSAQQQGIYGYTF
TGTGCCAGCAGCGCCCAGCAGCAGGGCATCTATGGCTACACCTTC
>TRBJ2-1|NA|TRBD2|TRBV30
CAFAGTSEQFF
TGTGCCTTCGCAGGGACTAGCGAGCAGTTCTTC
>TRBJ2-1|NA|TRBD2|TRBV19
CASSPRLADYNEQFF
TGTGCCAGTAGTCCAAGACTAGCGGACTACAATGAGCAGTTCTTC
>TRBJ2-1|once|NA|TRBV11-2
CASSLDAQGYNEQFF
TGTGCCAGCAGCTTAGACGCGCAGGGATACAATGAGCAGTTCTTC
>TRBJ2-5|NA|NA|TRBV10-1
CASSEYVVAEETQYF
TGCGCCAGCAGTGAGTACGTGGTAGCAGAAGAGACCCAGTACTTC
>TRBJ2-7|NA|NA|TRBV25-1
CASSAYNYEQYF
TGTGCCAGCAGTGCGTACAATTACGAGCAGTACTTC
>TRBJ1-2|NA|TRBD1|TRBV11-3
CASSRPGGTGVQRGYTF
TGTGCCAGCAGCCGACCAGGGGGGACAGGGGTGCAAAGAGGCTACACCTTC
>TRBJ1-2|NA|TRBD1|TRBV25-1
CASSELGGGSYGYTF
TGTGCCAGCAGTGAATTAGGAGGGGGCTCTTACGGCTACACCTTC
>TRBJ2-7|NA|NA|TRBV7-8
CASSLAPRSYEQYF
TGTGCCAGCAGCTTAGCGCCCAGATCCTACGAGCAGTACTTC
>TRBJ1-1|NA|TRBD1|TRBV5-1
CASSLDDRGRFVTEAFF
TGCGCCAGCAGCCTCGACGACAGGGGGCGTTTTGTCACTGAAGCTTTCTTT
>TRBJ1-3|once|NA|TRBV28
CASSSVSGNTIYF
TGTGCCAGTTCCTCAGTCTCTGGAAACACCATATATTTT